Described below is a single TCR beta chain sequence and its context. The authors' processing: It was from reference gene primer amplification that nucleated cell counts were estimated. Profiling relied on immunoSEQ multiplex PCR, and the TCRdb table lists in-frame clones only, not all of them. V and J calls and clone size are as listed in that table; D and trimming were resolved from the DNA. The sample consists of roughly 260,000 clones, 75% to 90% of them appearing once. The data were obtained in a study of blood T cell repertoires in COVID-19. Clinical histories supplied by participants themselves formed the basis of cohort assignment. The V segment lost 5 bases and the J segment 6 bases; nucleotides outside the gene matches: 7. The CDR3 is 13 residues long. From germline, CDR1 is MNHEY and CDR2 SMNVEV (reference sequence).

The clonotype comes from a woman in her forties or fifties who had recovered from COVID-19. The sample was PBMCs or T cells enriched from blood (not recorded which). The genes are TRBV27 and TRBJ2-7, with TRBD1 matching over 7 bases. The CDR3 DNA sequence: TGTGCCAGCAGTAATAGACAGGGTCTCGAGCAGTACTTC. Translated, it gives CASSNRQGLEQYF.